This section outlines one T cell receptor (beta chain) sequence together with its context. Its target antigen remains unknown. The sample holds no much larger clone one base away, and base qualities are not on file. The CDR3, from cysteine to phenylalanine, totals 14 residues. Of the read, only the CDR3 DNA is kept; its 42 bases are in frame from base 1. Deletion took 0 bases off V and 9 bases off J, with a span of 13 bases between the germline ends. Sequences SGHRS (CDR1) and YFSETQ (CDR2) are obtained from the germline V gene. The entry originates in a study of blood T cell repertoires in COVID-19 (dated by TCRdb to 2020 to 2021). Describing the broader study: Collaborator samples came from the United States, Italy and Spain and covered acute and convalescent phases of COVID-19. The material from the prospective study consisted of cDNA or gDNA derived from T cells, B-cell-depleted T cells, or PBMCs. Deeply sampled blood TCRbeta repertoires from subjects exposed to, actively infected with, or recovered from COVID-19 were included in the dataset. The repertoires were made available in a free public database intended to serve as a resource for research on the immune response to SARS-CoV-2. The samples were drawn from the first 160 participants of the ongoing ImmuneRACE study and from 1,254 subjects provided by 6 global collaborators. Sample metadata almost always included a de-identified subject ID, COVID-19 status, age in years and sex. Where HLA class I and class II types were available, the types were taken from metadata supplied by the sample provider, not from assay-based typing. What the research found in general, with its limitations: How much clinical and demographic metadata was included differed by source and by participant, and the metadata was provided uncurated.

TCRbeta CDR3 regions were amplified from genomic DNA by means of the immunoSEQ Assay, a bias-controlled multiplex PCR. From the authors' description of their analysis: The number of nucleated cells in each sample was estimated by amplification of reference gene primers within the assay. To quantify the absolute abundance of each unique TCRbeta CDR3 rearrangement, sequence reads were collapsed and filtered. Productive Simpson clonality was computed per sample as the square root of Simpson's diversity index over productive rearrangements. The source is immuneACCESS, and TCRdb retained only in-frame sequences with V and J called. Part of the clones is not carried over; for the studies checked, unresolved V genes explain less than half of this, and the remainder is unexplained. Clone size and the V and J calls come from that table; the DNA yielded D and trimming. The sample table contains roughly 200,000 clones; only one count was recorded for about four fifths of them. Approximately 11% of the sample belongs to the ten largest clones.

At one collaborating source in Seattle, patients were enrolled during active infection and were followed longitudinally through the course of disease. Whole blood was collected in K2EDTA tubes by collaborating institutions according to the institutions' own protocols. For TCRbeta analysis, collaborators shipped samples as frozen whole blood, isolated PBMCs, or DNA extracted from either of those sample types. The chain uses TRBV5-1 and TRBJ2-4; TRBD2 is possibly the D segment (5 matching bases). The sequenced material came from peripheral blood. The receptor was derived from a woman aged 40 to 50 with COVID-19, enrolled during active disease. DNA sequence: TGCGCCAGCAGCTTGGGCGGGTCGGTCCCCATTCAGTACTTC. This gives the protein CASSLGGSVPIQYF.